The TCR beta chain under discussion was sequenced for a study of beta chain features in type 1 diabetes. Germline V lookup: CDR1 SEHNR, CDR2 FQNEAQ (reference sequence). V was clipped by 1 base and J by 2 bases; unmatched bases: 4. The length of the CDR3 is 16 residues. General study findings and limits: High-TCR-expressing cells could be over-represented by cDNA sequencing. Relative to healthy donors, patients appeared to have naive, central memory and Treg TCRB repertoires that were more similar. TCRB CDR3s were moderately but significantly shorter in Type 1 diabetes patients in all four CD4+ subsets. Unsettled here was the matter of whether HLA type influences TCRB rearrangement.

Each sorted population was over 98% pure. There are a few counts of this clone. Its antigen is as yet unknown. TCRB transcripts that were expressed got sequenced, as all of the isolated RNA had been reverse transcribed. Libraries were prepared by immunoSEQ multiplex PCR; TCRdb keeps only in-frame clonotypes and omits some of them. The data show about 400,000 clones, roughly an eighth seen once. Sequenced: naive CD4+ T cells from blood. The receptor's source is a woman aged 18-29 years with type 1 diabetes. The chain combines TRBV7-9 with TRBJ2-3; 9 positions match TRBD2. The CDR3 nucleotides are TGTGCCAGCAGCTTAGGTTCTAGCGGGACCACAGATACGCAGTATTTT. It specifies CASSLGSSGTTDTQYF.